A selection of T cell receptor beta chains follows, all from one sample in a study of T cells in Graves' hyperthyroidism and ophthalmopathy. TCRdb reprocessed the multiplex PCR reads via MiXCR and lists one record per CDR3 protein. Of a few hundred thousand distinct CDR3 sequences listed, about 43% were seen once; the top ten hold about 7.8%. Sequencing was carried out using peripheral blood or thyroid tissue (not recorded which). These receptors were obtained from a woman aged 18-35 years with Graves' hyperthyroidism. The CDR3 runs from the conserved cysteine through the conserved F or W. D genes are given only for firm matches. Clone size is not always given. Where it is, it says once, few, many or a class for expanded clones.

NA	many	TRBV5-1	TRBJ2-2	CASSLAATNTGELFF	TGCGCCAGCAGCTTGGCGGCCACCAACACCGGGGAGCTGTTTTTT
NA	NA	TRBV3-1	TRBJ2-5	CASSHMRGQPQYF	TGTGCCAGCAGCCATATGAGGGGTCAGCCCCAGTACTTC
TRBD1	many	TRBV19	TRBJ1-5	CASSPHTGGGNQPQHF	TGTGCCAGTAGTCCACATACAGGGGGCGGCAATCAGCCCCAGCATTTT
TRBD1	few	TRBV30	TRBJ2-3	CAWRETGSGTQYF	TGTGCCTGGAGGGAGACAGGGTCAGGTACGCAGTATTTT
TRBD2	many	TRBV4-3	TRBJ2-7	CASSQDLRVGTSYSEQYF	TGCGCCAGCAGCCAAGATTTGCGAGTTGGGACTAGCTATTCCGAGCAGTACTTC
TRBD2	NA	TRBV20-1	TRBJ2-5	CSARTLGRAGQETQYF	TGCAGTGCTAGAACTCTCGGGAGGGCAGGGCAAGAGACCCAGTACTTC
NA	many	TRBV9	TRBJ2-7	CASGSAPGEQYF	TGTGCTAGTGGTTCCGCCCCCGGCGAGCAGTACTTC
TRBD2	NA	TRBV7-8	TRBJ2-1	CASDFGLAGVNEQFF	TGTGCCAGCGATTTTGGACTAGCGGGAGTCAATGAGCAGTTCTTC
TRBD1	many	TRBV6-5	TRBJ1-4	CASNSPGQGYEKLFF	TGTGCCAGCAATTCACCGGGACAGGGGTATGAAAAACTGTTTTTT
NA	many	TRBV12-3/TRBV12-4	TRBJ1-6	CASSLAGSYNSPLHF	TGTGCCAGCAGTTTAGCCGGATCCTATAATTCACCCCTCCACTTT
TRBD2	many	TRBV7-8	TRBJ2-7	CASSLTGTSGYF	TGTGCCAGCAGCTTAACCGGGACTAGCGGATACTTC
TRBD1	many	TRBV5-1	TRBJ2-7	CASSLRQGSYEQYF	TGCGCCAGCAGCTTAAGACAGGGTTCCTACGAGCAGTACTTC
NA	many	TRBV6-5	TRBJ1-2	CASYSNRNYGYTF	TGTGCCAGCTATAGCAACAGGAACTATGGCTACACCTTC
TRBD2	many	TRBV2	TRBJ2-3	CASSPGLAGGRDTQYF	TGTGCCAGCAGCCCCGGACTAGCGGGAGGGAGAGATACGCAGTATTTT
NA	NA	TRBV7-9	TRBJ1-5	CASSFQGF	TGTGCCAGCAGTTTTCAGGGTTTT
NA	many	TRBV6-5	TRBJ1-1	CASRLGHLNTEAFF	TGTGCCAGCAGGTTGGGACACCTGAACACTGAAGCTTTCTTT
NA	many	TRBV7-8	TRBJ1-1	CASSPWTDEAFF	TGTGCCAGCAGCCCATGGACAGATGAAGCTTTCTTT
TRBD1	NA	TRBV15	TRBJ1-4	CATSRGAQGRNTEKLFF	TGTGCCACCAGCAGAGGGGCACAGGGGAGGAACACTGAAAAACTGTTTTTT
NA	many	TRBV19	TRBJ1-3	CASSIGWGRRYGNTIYF	TGTGCCAGTAGTATAGGCTGGGGGCGAAGATACGGAAACACCATATATTTT
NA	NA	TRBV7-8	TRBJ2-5	CASSEGYPGAEETQYF	TGTGCCAGCAGCGAGGGCTATCCGGGGGCGGAAGAGACCCAGTACTTC
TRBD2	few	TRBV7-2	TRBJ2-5	CASSRTSGSLETQYF	TGTGCCAGCAGCCGGACTAGCGGGTCCTTAGAGACCCAGTACTTC
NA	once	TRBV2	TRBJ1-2	CASRVAGSYTF	TGTGCCAGCAGGGTAGCGGGCAGCTACACCTTC
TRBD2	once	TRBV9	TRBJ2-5	CASSVAASGGDAQYF	TGTGCCAGCAGCGTAGCCGCTAGCGGGGGGGATGCGCAGTATTTC
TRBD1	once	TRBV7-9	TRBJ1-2	CASNPGQGSYGYTF	TGTGCCAGCAACCCGGGACAGGGGAGCTATGGCTACACCTTC
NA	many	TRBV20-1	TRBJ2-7	CSARDFLDSYEQYF	TGCAGTGCTAGAGACTTCTTGGACTCCTACGAGCAGTACTTC
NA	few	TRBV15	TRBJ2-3	CATSRSRSSTDTQYF	TGTGCCACCAGCCGGTCGCGGTCCAGCACAGATACGCAGTATTTT
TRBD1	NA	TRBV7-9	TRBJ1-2	CASSPWTGGSGYTF	TGTGCCAGCAGCCCGTGGACAGGGGGAAGTGGCTACACCTTC
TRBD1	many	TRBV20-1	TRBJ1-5	CSAREPWDRDQPQHF	TGCAGTGCTAGAGAGCCTTGGGACAGGGATCAGCCCCAGCATTTT
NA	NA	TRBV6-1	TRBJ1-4	CASSEDAGYEKLFF	TGTGCCAGCAGTGAAGATGCAGGGTATGAAAAACTGTTTTTT
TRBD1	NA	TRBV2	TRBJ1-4	CASSVVSGGTNEKLFF	TGTGCCAGCAGTGTGGTTTCAGGGGGCACTAATGAAAAACTGTTTTTT
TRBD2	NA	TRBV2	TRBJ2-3	CDSPSGRSTDTQYF	TGTGACAGCCCTAGCGGGAGGAGCACAGATACGCAGTATTTT
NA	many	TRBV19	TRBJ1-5	CASTSDLGQPQHF	TGTGCCAGTACCTCGGACCTTGGTCAGCCCCAGCATTTT